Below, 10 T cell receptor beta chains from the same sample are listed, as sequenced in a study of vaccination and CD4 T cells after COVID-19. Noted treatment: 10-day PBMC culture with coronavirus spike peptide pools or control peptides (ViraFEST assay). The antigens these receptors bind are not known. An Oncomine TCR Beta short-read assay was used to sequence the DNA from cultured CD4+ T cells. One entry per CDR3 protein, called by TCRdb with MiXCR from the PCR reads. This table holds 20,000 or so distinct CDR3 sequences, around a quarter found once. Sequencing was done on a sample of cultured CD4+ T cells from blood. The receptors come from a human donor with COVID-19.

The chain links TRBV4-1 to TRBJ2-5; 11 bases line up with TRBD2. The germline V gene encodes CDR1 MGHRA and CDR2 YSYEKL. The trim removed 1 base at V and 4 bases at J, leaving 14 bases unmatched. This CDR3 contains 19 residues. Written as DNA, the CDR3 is TGCGCCAGCAGCCAAGCTAGCGGGGGGACGAAGGTAATCCTAGAGACCCAGTACTTC. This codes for CASSQASGGTKVILETQYF.

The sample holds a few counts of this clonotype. CDR3: CASSLTVTGQGRSEQYF. In DNA, the CDR3 is TGTGCCAGCAGCCTTACCGTTACTGGACAGGGGAGGAGTGAGCAGTACTTC. The rearrangement uses TRBV7-8 and TRBJ2-7, with 9 nucleotides matching TRBD1. Looked up from germline, CDR1 is SGHVS and CDR2 is FQNEAQ. The J segment lost 7 bases and the V segment lost 5 bases, leaving 18 bases of the junction unmatched. The CDR3 runs to 17 residues.

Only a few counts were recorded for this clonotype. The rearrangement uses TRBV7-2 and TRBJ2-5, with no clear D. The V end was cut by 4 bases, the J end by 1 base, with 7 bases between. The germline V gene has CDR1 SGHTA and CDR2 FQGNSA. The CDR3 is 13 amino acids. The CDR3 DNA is TGTGCCAGCAGCTCACGGCTCCAAGAGACCCAGTACTTC. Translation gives CASSSRLQETQYF.

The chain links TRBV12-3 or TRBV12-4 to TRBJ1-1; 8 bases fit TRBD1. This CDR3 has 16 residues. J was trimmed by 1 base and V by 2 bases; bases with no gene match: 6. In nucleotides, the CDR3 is TGTGCCAGCAGTTTAAAGGCTGGGACAGGGAACACTGAAGCTTTCTTT. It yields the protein CASSLKAGTGNTEAFF.

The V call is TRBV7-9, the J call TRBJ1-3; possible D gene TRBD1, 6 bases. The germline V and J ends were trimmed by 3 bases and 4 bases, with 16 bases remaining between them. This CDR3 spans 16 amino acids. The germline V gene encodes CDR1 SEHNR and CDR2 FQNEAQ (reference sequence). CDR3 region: CASSFYTTGAGNTIYF. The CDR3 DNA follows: TGTGCCAGCAGCTTCTATACTACGGGGGCGGGAAACACCATATATTTT.

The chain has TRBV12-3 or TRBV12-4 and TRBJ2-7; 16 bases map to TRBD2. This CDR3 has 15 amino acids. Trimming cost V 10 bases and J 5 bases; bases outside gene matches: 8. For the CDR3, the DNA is TGTGCCACCACCGGGACTAGCGGGGGGGACCACGAGCAGTACTTC. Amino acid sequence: CATTGTSGGDHEQYF.

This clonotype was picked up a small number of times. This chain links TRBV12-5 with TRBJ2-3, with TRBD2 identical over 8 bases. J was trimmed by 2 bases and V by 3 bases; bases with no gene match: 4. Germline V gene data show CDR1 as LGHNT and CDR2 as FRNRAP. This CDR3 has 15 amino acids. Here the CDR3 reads CASGFRTSTTDTQYF. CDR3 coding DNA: TGTGCTAGTGGTTTTAGGACTAGCACCACAGATACGCAGTATTTT. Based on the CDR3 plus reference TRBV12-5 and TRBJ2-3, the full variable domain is DARVTQTPRHKVTEMGQEVTMRCQPILGHNTVFWYRQTMMQGLELLAYFRNRAPLDDSGMPKDRFSAEMPDATLATLKIQPSEPRDSAVYFCASGFRTSTTDTQYFGPGTRLTVL.

This chain's CDR3 is CASRSESRSNQPQHF. The CDR3 DNA sequence: TGTGCCAGCAGATCAGAATCGAGGAGCAATCAGCCCCAGCATTTT. The chain links TRBV7-2 to TRBJ1-5; D gene unclear. Germline loops: CDR1 SGHTA, CDR2 FQGNSA. The CDR3 runs to 15 residues. Trimming took 6 bases from V and 1 from J, leaving 13 bases between them.

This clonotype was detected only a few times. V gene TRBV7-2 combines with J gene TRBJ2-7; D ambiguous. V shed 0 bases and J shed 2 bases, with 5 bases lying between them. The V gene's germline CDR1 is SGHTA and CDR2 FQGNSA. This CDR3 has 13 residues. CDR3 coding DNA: TGTGCCAGCAGCTTAGCGTTTCCCTACGAGCAGTACTTC. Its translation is CASSLAFPYEQYF. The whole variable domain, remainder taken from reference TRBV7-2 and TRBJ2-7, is GAGVSQSPSNKVTEKGKDVELRCDPISGHTALYWYRQSLGQGLEFLIYFQGNSAPDKSGLPSDRFSAERTGGSVSTLTIQRTQQEDSAVYLCASSLAFPYEQYFGPGTRLTVT.

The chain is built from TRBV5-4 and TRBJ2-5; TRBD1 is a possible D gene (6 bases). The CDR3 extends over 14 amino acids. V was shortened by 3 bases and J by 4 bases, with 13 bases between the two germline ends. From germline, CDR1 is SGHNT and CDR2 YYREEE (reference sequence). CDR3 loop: CASSSLGAAETQYF. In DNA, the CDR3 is TGTGCCAGCAGCTCCCTGGGGGCGGCAGAGACCCAGTACTTC. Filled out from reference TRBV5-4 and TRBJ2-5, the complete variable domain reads ETGVTQSPTHLIKTRGQQVTLRCSSQSGHNTVSWYQQALGQGPQFIFQYYREEENGRGNFPPRFSGLQFPNYSSELNVNALELDDSALYLCASSSLGAAETQYFGPGTRLLVL.